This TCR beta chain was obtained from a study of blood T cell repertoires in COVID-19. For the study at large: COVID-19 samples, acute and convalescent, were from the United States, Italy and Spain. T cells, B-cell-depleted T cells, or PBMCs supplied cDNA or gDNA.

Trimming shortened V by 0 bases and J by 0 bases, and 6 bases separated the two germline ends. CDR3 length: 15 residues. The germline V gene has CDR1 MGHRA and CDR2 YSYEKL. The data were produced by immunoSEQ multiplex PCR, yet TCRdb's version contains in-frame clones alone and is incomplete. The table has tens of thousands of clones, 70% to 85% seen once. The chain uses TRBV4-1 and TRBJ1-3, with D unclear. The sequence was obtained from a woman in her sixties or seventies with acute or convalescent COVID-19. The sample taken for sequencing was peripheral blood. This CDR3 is CASSQDSNSGNTIYF. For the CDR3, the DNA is TGCGCCAGCAGCCAAGATTCCAACTCTGGAAACACCATATATTTT.